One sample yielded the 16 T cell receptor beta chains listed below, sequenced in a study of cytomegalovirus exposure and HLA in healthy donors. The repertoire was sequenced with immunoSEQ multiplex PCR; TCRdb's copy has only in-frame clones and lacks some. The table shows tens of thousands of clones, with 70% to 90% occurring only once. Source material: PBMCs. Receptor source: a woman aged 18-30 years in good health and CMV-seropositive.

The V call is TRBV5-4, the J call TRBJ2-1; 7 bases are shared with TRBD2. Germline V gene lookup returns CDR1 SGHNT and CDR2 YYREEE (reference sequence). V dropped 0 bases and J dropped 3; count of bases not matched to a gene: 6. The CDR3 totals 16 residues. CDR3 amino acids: CASSLESSGFYNEQFF. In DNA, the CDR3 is TGTGCCAGCAGCTTGGAGAGTAGCGGGTTCTACAATGAGCAGTTCTTC.

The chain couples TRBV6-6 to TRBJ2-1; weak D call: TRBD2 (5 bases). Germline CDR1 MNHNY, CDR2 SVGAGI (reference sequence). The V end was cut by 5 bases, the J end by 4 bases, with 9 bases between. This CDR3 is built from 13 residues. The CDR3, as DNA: TGTGCCAGCAGTCCACTAGAGTACAATGAGCAGTTCTTC. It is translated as CASSPLEYNEQFF.

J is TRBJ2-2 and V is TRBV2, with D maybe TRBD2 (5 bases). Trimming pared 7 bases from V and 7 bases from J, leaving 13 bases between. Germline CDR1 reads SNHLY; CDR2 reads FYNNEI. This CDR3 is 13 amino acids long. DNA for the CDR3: TGTGCCAGCATGGGCCTAGCTTTCGGGGAGCTGTTTTTT. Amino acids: CASMGLAFGELFF.

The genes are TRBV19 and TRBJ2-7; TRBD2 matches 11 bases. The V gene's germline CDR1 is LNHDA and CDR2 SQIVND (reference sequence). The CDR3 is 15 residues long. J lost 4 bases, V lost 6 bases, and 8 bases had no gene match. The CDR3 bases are TGTGCCAGTAGCGAAACTAGCGGGAGAGGTTACGAGCAGTACTTC. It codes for CASSETSGRGYEQYF.

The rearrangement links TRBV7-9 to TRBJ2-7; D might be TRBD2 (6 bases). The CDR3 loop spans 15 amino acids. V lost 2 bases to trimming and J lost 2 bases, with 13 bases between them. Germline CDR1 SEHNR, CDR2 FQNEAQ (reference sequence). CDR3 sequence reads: CASSLLGGPTYEQYF. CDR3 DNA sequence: TGTGCCAGCAGCTTACTGGGGGGACCAACCTACGAGCAGTACTTC.

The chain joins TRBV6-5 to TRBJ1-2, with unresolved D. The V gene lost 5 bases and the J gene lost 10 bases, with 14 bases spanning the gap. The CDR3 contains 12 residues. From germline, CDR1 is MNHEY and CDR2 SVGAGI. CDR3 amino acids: CASSTATRDYTF. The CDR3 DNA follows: TGTGCCAGCAGTACTGCGACCCGGGACTACACCTTC.

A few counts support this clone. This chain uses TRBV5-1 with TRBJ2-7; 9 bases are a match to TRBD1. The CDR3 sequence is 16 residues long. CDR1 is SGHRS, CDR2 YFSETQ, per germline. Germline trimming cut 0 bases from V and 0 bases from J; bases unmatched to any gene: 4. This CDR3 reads CASSLGTGDGSYEQYF. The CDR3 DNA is TGCGCCAGCAGCTTGGGGACAGGGGACGGCTCCTACGAGCAGTACTTC.

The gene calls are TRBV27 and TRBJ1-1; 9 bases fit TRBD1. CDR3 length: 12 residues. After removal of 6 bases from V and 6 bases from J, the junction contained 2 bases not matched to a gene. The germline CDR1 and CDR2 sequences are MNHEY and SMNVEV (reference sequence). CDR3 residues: CASRRTGAEAFF. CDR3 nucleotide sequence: TGTGCCAGCAGGCGGACAGGGGCTGAAGCTTTCTTT.

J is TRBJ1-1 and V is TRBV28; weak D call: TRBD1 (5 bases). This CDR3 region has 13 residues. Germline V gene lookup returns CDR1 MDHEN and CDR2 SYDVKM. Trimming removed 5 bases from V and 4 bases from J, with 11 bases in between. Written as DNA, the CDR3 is TGTGCCAGCAGTCCCGTCGGGGGCACTGAAGCTTTCTTT. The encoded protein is CASSPVGGTEAFF.

The CDR3 DNA follows: TGTGCCAGCAGTTACTACAGGGGGCAACATAGGAATGAGCAGTTCTTC. Translation: CASSYYRGQHRNEQFF. The V and J genes are TRBV6-5 and TRBJ2-1; 9 bases map to TRBD1. Germline V gene data show CDR1 as MNHEY and CDR2 as SVGAGI. The V segment lost 1 base and the J segment 7 bases; nucleotides outside the gene matches: 8. The CDR3 contains 16 residues.

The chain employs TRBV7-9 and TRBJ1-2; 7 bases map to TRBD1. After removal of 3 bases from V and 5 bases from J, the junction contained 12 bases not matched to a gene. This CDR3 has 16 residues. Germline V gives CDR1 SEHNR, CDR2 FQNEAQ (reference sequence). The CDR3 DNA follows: TGTGCCAGCAGCTTTCTCCGGGGACAGCAATTATATGGCTACACCTTC. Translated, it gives CASSFLRGQQLYGYTF.

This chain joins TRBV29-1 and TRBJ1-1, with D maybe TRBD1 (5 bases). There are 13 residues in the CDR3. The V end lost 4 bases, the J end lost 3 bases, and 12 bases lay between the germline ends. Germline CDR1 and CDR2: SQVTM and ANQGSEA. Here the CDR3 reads CSVAAGIDTEAFF. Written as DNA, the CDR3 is TGCAGCGTTGCGGCAGGGATTGACACTGAAGCTTTCTTT.

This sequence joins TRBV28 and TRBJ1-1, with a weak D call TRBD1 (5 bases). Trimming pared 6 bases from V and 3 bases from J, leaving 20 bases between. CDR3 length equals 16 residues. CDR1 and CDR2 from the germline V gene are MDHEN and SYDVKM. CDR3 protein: CASSRAMPGRDTEAFF. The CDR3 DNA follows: TGTGCCAGCAGCCGGGCTATGCCAGGGAGGGACACTGAAGCTTTCTTT. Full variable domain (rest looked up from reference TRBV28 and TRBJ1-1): DVKVTQSSRYLVKRTGEKVFLECVQDMDHENMFWYRQDPGLGLRLIYFSYDVKMKEKGDIPEGYSVSREKKERFSLILESASTNQTSMYLCASSRAMPGRDTEAFFGQGTRLTVV.

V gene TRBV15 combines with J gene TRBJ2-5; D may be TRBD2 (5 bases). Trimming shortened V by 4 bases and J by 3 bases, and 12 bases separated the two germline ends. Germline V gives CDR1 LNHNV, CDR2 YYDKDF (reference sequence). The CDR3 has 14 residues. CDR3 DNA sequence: TGTGCCACCAGCAAAGCGGTGAAAGAAGAGACCCAGTACTTC. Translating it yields CATSKAVKEETQYF.

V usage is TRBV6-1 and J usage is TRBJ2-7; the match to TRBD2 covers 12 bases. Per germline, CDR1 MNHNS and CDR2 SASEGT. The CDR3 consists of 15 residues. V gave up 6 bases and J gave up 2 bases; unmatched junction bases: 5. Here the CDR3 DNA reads TGTGCCAGCAGGGCACTAGCGGGGGGACCCTACGAGCAGTACTTC. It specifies CASRALAGGPYEQYF.

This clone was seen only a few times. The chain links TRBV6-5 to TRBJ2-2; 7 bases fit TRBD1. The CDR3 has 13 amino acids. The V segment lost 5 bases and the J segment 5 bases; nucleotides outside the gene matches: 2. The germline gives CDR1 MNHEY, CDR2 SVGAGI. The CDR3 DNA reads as TGTGCCAGCAGTGACAGGGAAACCGGGGAGCTGTTTTTT. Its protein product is CASSDRETGELFF.